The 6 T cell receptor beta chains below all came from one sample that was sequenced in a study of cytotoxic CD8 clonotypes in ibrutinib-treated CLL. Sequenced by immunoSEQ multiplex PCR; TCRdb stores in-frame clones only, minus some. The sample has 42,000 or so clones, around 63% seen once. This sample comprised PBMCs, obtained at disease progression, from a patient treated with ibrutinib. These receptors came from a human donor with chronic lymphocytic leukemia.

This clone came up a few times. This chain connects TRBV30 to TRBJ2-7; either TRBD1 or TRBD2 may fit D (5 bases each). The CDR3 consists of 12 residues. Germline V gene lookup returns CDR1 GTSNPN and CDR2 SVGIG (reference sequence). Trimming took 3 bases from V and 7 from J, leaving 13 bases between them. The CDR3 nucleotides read TGTGCCTGGAGCCCCGGGGCTAAAGAGCAGTACTTC. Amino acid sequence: CAWSPGAKEQYF.

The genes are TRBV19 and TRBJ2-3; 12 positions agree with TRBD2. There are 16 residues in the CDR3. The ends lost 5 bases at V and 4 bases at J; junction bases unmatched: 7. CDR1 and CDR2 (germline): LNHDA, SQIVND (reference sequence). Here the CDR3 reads CASSPRTSGEPDTQYF. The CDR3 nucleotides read TGTGCCAGTAGTCCCCGGACTAGCGGGGAGCCAGATACGCAGTATTTT.

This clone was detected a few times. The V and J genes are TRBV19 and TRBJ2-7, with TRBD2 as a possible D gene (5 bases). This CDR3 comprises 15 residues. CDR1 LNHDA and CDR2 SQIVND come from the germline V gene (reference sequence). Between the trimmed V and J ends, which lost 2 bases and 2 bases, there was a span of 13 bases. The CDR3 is CASSIRRVAAYEQYF. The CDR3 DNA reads TGTGCCAGTAGTATAAGGCGGGTAGCAGCCTACGAGCAGTACTTC.

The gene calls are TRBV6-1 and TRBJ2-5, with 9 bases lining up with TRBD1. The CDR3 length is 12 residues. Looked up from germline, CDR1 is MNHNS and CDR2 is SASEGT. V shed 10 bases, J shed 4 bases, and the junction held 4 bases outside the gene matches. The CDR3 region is CAIGTGRETQYF. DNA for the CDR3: TGTGCCATCGGGACAGGGCGAGAGACCCAGTACTTC.

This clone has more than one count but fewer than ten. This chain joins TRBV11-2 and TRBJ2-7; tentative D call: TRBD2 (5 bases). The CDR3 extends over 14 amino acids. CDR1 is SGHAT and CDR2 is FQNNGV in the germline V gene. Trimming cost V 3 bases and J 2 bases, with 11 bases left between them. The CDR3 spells CASSFGGTAYEQYF. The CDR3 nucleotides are TGTGCCAGCAGCTTCGGAGGAACGGCCTACGAGCAGTACTTC. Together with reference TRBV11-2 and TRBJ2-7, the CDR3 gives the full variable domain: EAGVAQSPRYKIIEKRQSVAFWCNPISGHATLYWYQQILGQGPKLLIQFQNNGVVDDSQLPKDRFSAERLKGVDSTLKIQPAKLEDSAVYLCASSFGGTAYEQYFGPGTRLTVT.

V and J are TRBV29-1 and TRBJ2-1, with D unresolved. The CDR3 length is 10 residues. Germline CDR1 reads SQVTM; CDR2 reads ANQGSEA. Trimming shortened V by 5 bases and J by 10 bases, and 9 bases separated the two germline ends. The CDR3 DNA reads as TGCAGCGTTAAATGGGGAGAGCAGTTCTTC. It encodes CSVKWGEQFF.